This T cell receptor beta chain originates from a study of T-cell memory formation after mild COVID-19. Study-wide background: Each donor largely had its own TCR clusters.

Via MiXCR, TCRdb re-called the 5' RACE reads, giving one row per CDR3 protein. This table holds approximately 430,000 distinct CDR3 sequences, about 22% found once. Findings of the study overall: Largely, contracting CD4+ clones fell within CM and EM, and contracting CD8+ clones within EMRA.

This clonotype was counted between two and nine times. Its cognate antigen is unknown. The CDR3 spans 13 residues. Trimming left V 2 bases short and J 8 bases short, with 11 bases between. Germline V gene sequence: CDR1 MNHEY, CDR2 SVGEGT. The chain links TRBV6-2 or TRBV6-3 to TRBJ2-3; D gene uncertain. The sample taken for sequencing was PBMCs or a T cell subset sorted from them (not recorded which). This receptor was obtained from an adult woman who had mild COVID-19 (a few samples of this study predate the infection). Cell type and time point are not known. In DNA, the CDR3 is TGTGCCAGCAGTTACGAGTCCCGAGGTACGCAGTATTTT. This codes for CASSYESRGTQYF.